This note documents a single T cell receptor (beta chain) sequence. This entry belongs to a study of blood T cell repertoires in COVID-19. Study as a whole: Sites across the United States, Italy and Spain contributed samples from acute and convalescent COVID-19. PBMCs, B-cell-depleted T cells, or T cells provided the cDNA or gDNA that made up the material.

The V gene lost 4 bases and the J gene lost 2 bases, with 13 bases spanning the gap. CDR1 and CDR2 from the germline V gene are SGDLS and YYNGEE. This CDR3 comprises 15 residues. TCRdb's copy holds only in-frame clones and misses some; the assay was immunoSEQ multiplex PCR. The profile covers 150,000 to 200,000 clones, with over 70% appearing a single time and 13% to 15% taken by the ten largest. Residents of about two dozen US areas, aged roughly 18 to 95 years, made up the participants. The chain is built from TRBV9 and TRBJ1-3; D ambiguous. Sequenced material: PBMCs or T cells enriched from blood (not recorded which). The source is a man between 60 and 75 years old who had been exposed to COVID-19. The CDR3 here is CASSPLSVPGNTIYF. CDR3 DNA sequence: TGTGCCAGCAGCCCCCTCTCGGTACCTGGAAACACCATATATTTT.